These 13 T cell receptor beta chains originate from one sample sequenced in a study of cytomegalovirus exposure and HLA in healthy donors. The PCR contained 60 Vbeta and 13 Jbeta primers. Clones were read by immunoSEQ multiplex PCR, and TCRdb kept only the in-frame ones, dropping some. Among tens of thousands of clones, 9.5% to 13% were seen once, and the ten largest hold approximately 23%. Sequencing used PBMCs. These receptors were taken from a man in his fifties or sixties in good health and CMV-seropositive.

This clone was counted a few times. J is TRBJ2-1 and V is TRBV7-9; D might be TRBD1 (5 bases). Germline CDR1 SEHNR, CDR2 FQNEAQ (reference sequence). Trimming left V 6 bases short and J 5 bases short, with 14 bases between. This CDR3 has 14 amino acids. The CDR3 spells CASRRGAQDNEQFF. DNA of the CDR3: TGTGCCAGCAGAAGGGGTGCCCAGGACAATGAGCAGTTCTTC.

The rearrangement uses TRBV5-6 and TRBJ2-7; 7 bases fit TRBD1. The CDR3 sequence is 15 residues long. Per the germline V gene, CDR1 is SGHDT and CDR2 is YYEEEE. Trimming removed 5 bases from V and 4 bases from J; junction bases left unmatched: 12. The CDR3 DNA reads as TGTGCCAGCAGGCCTGAACAGGGGATCCCGTACGAGCAGTACTTC. Translation gives CASRPEQGIPYEQYF.

The chain has TRBV15 and TRBJ1-5; perhaps TRBD1 as D (5 bases). V lost 1 base, J lost 1 base, and 11 bases lay in between. The CDR3 consists of 16 residues. CDR1 and CDR2 (germline): LNHNV, YYDKDF (reference sequence). CDR3 amino acids: CATSRGGGASNQPQHF. CDR3 nucleotide sequence: TGTGCCACCAGCAGAGGGGGCGGGGCGAGCAATCAGCCCCAGCATTTT.

This chain connects TRBV5-4 to TRBJ1-1; tentative D call: TRBD1 (6 bases). Germline CDR1 reads SGHNT; CDR2 reads YYREEE (reference sequence). This CDR3 is 15 amino acids long. Trimming left V 4 bases short and J 0 bases short, with 13 bases between. CDR3: CASSLTGKVNTEAFF. The CDR3 DNA sequence: TGTGCCAGCAGCCTGACAGGAAAGGTGAACACTGAAGCTTTCTTT.

The CDR3 loop is CASSPGHLSNQPQHF. The DNA of the CDR3 is TGTGCCAGCAGTCCCGGACATCTTAGCAATCAGCCCCAGCATTTT. The rearrangement joins TRBV6-1 to TRBJ1-5, with a possible D match to TRBD1 (5 bases). Germline values: CDR1 MNHNS, CDR2 SASEGT. This CDR3 is built from 15 residues. The V and J ends lost 5 bases and 0 bases respectively, with 11 bases between them.

The chain joins TRBV27 to TRBJ1-5, with D maybe TRBD1 (5 bases). Germline V gene sequence: CDR1 MNHEY, CDR2 SMNVEV (reference sequence). The CDR3 is 14 residues long. Trimming took off 6 bases at V and 5 bases at J, with 14 bases between the two ends. The CDR3: CASSPRQKDQPQHF. As DNA, the CDR3 is TGTGCCAGCAGCCCCCGACAGAAGGATCAGCCCCAGCATTTT.

The V gene is TRBV6-5, the J gene TRBJ2-3; TRBD1 matches at 7 bases. CDR1 and CDR2 from the germline V gene are MNHEY and SVGAGI. V lost 2 bases to trimming and J lost 1 base; unmatched junction nucleotides: 3. This CDR3 is built from 15 residues. Written as DNA, the CDR3 is TGTGCCAGCAGTTACCGTCAGGGGGGCACAGATACGCAGTATTTT. Encoded protein: CASSYRQGGTDTQYF.

This clone showed up just a few times. The chain employs TRBV27 and TRBJ1-5; D is unresolved. CDR3 length equals 15 residues. Trimming took 5 bases from V and 3 from J, leaving 14 bases between them. CDR1 and CDR2 (germline): MNHEY, SMNVEV (reference sequence). CDR3 sequence: CASSPGGPYNQPQHF. The CDR3 DNA sequence: TGTGCCAGCAGTCCGGGAGGCCCCTACAATCAGCCCCAGCATTTT.

This clone was observed a few times. The chain combines TRBV6-1 with TRBJ1-5; D is uncertain. Germline CDR1 MNHNS, CDR2 SASEGT. The CDR3 consists of 15 residues. The V gene lost 4 bases and the J gene lost 7 bases, with 17 bases spanning the gap. The CDR3, as DNA: TGTGCCAGCAGTGGAGGCGGCGCCATCCCCCAGCCCCAGCATTTT. This encodes CASSGGGAIPQPQHF.

The V call is TRBV5-6, the J call TRBJ2-7, with 10 bases that match TRBD1. CDR3 length equals 15 residues. Germline lookup yields CDR1 SGHDT and CDR2 YYEEEE. The V and J ends lost 4 bases and 4 bases, in that order; junction bases with no gene match: 8. The CDR3 reads CASSNGQGVIYEQYV. CDR3 DNA sequence: TGTGCCAGCAGCAATGGACAGGGGGTGATATACGAGCAGTACGTC.

The rearrangement joins TRBV7-9 to TRBJ2-5; 13 bases agree with TRBD2. With 3 bases clipped from V and 5 bases from J, the junction kept 12 bases outside the gene matches. CDR1 SEHNR and CDR2 FQNEAQ come from the germline V gene (reference sequence). This CDR3 is built from 18 residues. CDR3 sequence reads: CASSFQGLAGEPLETQYF. The CDR3 region has the DNA TGTGCCAGCAGCTTCCAAGGACTAGCGGGGGAGCCGCTCGAGACCCAGTACTTC.

The rearrangement uses TRBV7-3 and TRBJ2-3; D remains unclear. Germline V gene data show CDR1 as SGHTA and CDR2 as FQGTGA. The CDR3 is made up of 15 amino acids. V was shortened by 5 bases and J by 2 bases, with 14 bases between the two germline ends. The CDR3 sequence: CASSTLPGPTDTQYF. As DNA, the CDR3 is TGTGCCAGCAGCACCCTCCCGGGTCCCACAGATACGCAGTATTTT.

This clone has more than one count but fewer than ten. Other nucleotide sequences in the sample specify the same CDR3. This chain links TRBV30 with TRBJ1-1; 7 bases agree with TRBD1. Germline-derived CDR1 and CDR2 are GTSNPN and SVGIG (reference sequence). The CDR3 has 14 amino acids. V was pared by 3 bases and J by 1 base, with 5 bases of the junction left unmatched. CDR3 nucleotides: TGTGCCTGGAGATTTCCAGGGGGGAACACTGAAGCTTTCTTT. The encoded protein is CAWRFPGGNTEAFF.